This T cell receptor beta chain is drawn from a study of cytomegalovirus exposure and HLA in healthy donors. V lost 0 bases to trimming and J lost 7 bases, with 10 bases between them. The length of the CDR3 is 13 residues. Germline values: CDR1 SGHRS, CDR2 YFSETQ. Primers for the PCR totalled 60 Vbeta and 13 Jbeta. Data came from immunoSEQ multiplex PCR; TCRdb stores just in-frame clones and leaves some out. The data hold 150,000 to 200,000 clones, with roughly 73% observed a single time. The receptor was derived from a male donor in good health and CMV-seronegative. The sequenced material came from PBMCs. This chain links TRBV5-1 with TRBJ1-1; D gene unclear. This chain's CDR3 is CASSLEQLNEAFF. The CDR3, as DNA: TGCGCCAGCAGCTTGGAACAACTAAATGAAGCTTTCTTT.